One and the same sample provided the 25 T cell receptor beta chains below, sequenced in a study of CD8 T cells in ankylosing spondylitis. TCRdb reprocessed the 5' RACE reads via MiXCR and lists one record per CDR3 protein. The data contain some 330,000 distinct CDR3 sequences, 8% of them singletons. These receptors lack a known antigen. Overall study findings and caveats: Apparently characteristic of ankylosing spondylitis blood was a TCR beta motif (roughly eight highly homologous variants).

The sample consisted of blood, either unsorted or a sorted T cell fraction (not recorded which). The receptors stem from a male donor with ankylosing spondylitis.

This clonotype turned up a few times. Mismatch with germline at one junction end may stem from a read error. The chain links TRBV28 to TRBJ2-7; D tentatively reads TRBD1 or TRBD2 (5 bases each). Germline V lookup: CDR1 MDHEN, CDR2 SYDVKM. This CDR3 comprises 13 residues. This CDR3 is CATSWGTDYEQYF. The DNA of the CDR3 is TGTGCCACCAGTTGGGGGACCGATTACGAGCAGTACTTC.

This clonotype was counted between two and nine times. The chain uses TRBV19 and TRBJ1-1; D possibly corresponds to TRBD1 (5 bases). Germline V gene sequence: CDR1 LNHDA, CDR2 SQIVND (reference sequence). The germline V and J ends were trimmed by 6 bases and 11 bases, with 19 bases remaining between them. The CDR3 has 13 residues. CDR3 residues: CASRDLGGSPAFF. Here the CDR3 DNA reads TGTGCCAGTAGGGATTTGGGGGGGTCTCCGGCTTTCTTT.

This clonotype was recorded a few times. The CDR3 loop is CASSPQPGQTPRTDTQYF. The CDR3 DNA reads TGCGCCAGCAGCCCACAACCGGGACAAACGCCTCGCACAGATACGCAGTATTTT. The gene calls are TRBV5-1 and TRBJ2-3; the D gene is possibly TRBD1 (6 bases). V lost 4 bases and J lost 1, with 22 bases in between. Germline CDR1 reads SGHRS; CDR2 reads YFSETQ. There are 18 residues in the CDR3.

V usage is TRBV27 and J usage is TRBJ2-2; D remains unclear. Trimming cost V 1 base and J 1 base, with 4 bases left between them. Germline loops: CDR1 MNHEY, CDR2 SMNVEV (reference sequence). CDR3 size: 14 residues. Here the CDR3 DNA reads TGTGCCAGCAGTTTATTTGAGAACACCGGGGAGCTGTTTTTT. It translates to CASSLFENTGELFF.

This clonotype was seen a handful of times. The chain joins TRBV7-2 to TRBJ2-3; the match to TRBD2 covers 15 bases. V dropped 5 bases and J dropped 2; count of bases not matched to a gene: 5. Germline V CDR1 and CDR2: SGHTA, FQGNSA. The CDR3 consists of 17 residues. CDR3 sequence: CASSTGTSGRFTDTQYF. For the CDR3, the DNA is TGTGCCAGCAGCACCGGGACTAGCGGGAGGTTCACAGATACGCAGTATTTT.

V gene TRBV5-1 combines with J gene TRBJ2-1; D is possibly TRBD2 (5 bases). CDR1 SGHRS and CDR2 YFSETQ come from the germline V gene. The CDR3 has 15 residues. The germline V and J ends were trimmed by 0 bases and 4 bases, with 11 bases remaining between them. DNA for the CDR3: TGCGCCAGCAGCTTGGGAGGGTCCCGGTACAATGAGCAGTTCTTC. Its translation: CASSLGGSRYNEQFF. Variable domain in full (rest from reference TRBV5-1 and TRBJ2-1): KAGVTQTPRYLIKTRGQQVTLSCSPISGHRSVSWYQQTPGQGLQFLFEYFSETQRNKGNFPGRFSGRQFSNSRSEMNVSTLELGDSALYLCASSLGGSRYNEQFFGPGTRLTVL.

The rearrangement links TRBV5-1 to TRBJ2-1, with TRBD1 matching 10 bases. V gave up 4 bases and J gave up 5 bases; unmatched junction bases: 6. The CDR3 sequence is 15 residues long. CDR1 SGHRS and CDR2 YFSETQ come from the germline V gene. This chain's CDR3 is CASSGGQGVHNEQFF. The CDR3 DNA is TGCGCCAGCAGCGGCGGACAGGGGGTACACAATGAGCAGTTCTTC.

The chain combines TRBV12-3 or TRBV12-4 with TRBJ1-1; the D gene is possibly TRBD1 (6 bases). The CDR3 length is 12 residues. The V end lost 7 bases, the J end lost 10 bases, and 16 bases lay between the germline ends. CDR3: CASTQGARGAFF. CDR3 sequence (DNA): TGTGCCAGCACTCAAGGGGCCAGGGGAGCTTTCTTT.

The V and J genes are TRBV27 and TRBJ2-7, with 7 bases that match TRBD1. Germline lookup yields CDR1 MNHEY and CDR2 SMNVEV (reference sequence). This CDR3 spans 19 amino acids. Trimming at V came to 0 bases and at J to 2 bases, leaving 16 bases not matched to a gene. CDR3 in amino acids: CASSLSFPRQGSLTYEQYF. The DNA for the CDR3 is TGTGCCAGCAGTTTATCGTTCCCTCGACAGGGATCGCTTACCTACGAGCAGTACTTC.

The DNA of the CDR3 is TGTGCCAGCAGGAAGATATTTGGACAGGGGCCCGGAGATGAAGCTTTCTTT. It codes for CASRKIFGQGPGDEAFF. The chain has TRBV12-3 or TRBV12-4 and TRBJ1-1, with 9 bases lining up with TRBD1. V gave up 6 bases and J gave up 7 bases; unmatched junction bases: 18. The CDR3 runs to 17 residues.

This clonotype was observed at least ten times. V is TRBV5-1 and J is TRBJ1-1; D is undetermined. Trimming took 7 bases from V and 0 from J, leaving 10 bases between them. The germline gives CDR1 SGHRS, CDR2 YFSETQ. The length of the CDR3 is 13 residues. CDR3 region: CASHGLVNTEAFF. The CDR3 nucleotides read TGCGCCAGCCATGGCCTCGTGAACACTGAAGCTTTCTTT. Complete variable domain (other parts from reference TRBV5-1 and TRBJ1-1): KAGVTQTPRYLIKTRGQQVTLSCSPISGHRSVSWYQQTPGQGLQFLFEYFSETQRNKGNFPGRFSGRQFSNSRSEMNVSTLELGDSALYLCASHGLVNTEAFFGQGTRLTVV.

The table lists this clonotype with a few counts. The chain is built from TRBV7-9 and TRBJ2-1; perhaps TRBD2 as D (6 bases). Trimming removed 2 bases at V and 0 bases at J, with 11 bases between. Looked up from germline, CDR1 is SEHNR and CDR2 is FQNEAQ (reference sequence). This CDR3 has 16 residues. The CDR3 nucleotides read TGTGCCAGCAGCTTATTGCGGGACGTCTCCTACAATGAGCAGTTCTTC. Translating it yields CASSLLRDVSYNEQFF.

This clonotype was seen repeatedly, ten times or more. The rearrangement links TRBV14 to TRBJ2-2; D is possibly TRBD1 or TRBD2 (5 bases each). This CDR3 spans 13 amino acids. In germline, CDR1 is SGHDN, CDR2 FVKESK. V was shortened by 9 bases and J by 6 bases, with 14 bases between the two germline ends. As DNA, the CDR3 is TGTGCCAGGATACTAGGACACTCCGGGGAGCTGTTTTTT. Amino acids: CARILGHSGELFF.

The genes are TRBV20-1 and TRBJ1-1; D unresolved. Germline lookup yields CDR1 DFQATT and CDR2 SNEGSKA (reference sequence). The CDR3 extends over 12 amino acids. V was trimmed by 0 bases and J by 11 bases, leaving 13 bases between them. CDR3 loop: CSAREVGNVAFF. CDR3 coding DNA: TGCAGTGCTAGAGAAGTGGGAAATGTGGCTTTCTTT.

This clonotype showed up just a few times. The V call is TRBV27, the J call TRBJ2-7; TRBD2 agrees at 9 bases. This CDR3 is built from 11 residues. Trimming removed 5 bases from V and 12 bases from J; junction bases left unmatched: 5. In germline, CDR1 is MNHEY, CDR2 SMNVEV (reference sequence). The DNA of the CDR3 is TGTGCCAGCAGTGATCTAGCGGGACTGTACTTC. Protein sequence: CASSDLAGLYF.

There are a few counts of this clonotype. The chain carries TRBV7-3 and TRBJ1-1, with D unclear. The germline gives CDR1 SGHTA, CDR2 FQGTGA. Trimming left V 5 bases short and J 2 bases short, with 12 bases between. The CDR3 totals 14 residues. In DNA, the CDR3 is TGTGCCAGCAGCCCCGACTCGGTTAACACTGAAGCTTTCTTT. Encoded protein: CASSPDSVNTEAFF.

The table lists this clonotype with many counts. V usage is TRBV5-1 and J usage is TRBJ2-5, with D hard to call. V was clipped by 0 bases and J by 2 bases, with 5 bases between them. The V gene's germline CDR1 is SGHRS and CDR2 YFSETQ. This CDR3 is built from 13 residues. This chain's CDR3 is CASSLGSQETQYF. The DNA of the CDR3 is TGCGCCAGCAGCTTGGGTAGTCAAGAGACCCAGTACTTC.

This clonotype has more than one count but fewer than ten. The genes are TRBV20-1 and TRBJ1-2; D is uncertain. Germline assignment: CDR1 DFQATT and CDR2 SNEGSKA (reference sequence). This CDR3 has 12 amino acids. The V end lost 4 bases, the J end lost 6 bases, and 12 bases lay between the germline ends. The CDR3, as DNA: TGCAGTGCTACCCTCAGGCAGGATGGCTACACCTTC. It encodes CSATLRQDGYTF.

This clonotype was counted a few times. CDR3 sequence reads: CASKRGENEQFF. CDR3 bases: TGCGCCAGCAAGAGGGGGGAGAATGAGCAGTTCTTC. The chain uses TRBV5-1 and TRBJ2-1; D tentatively reads TRBD1 or TRBD2 (6 bases each). The CDR3 has 12 amino acids. The germline V gene encodes CDR1 SGHRS and CDR2 YFSETQ. V shed 6 bases and J shed 7 bases, with 11 bases lying between them. Based on the CDR3 plus reference TRBV5-1 and TRBJ2-1, the full variable domain is KAGVTQTPRYLIKTRGQQVTLSCSPISGHRSVSWYQQTPGQGLQFLFEYFSETQRNKGNFPGRFSGRQFSNSRSEMNVSTLELGDSALYLCASKRGENEQFFGPGTRLTVL.

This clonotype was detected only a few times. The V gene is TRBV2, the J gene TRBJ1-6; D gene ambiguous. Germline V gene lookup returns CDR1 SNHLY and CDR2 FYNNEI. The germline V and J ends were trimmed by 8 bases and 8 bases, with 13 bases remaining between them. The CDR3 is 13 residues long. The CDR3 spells CASGTDGYSPLHF. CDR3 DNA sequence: TGTGCCAGCGGAACTGACGGTTATTCACCCCTCCACTTT.

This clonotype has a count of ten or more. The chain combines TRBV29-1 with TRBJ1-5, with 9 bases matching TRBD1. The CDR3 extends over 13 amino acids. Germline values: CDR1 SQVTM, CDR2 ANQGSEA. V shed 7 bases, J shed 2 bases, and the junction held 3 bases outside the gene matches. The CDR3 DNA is TGCAGCGGGGGACAGGGACGCAATCAGCCCCAGCATTTT. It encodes CSGGQGRNQPQHF. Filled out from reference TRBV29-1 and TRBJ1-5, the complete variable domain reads SAVISQKPSRDICQRGTSLTIQCQVDSQVTMMFWYRQQPGQSLTLIATANQGSEATYESGFVIDKFPISRPNLTFSTLTVSNMSPEDSSIYLCSGGQGRNQPQHFGDGTRLSIL.

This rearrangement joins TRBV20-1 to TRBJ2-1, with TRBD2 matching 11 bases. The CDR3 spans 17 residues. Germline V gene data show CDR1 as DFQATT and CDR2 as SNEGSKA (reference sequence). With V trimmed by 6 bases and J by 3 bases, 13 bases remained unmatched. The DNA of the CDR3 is TGCAGTGCCTTAATAGCGGGAGGGTGGGTAAACTACAATGAGCAGTTCTTC. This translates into CSALIAGGWVNYNEQFF.

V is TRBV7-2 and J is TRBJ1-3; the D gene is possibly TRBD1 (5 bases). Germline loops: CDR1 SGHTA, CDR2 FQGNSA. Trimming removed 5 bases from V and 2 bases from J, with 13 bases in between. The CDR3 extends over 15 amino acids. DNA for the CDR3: TGTGCCAGCAGCCCAGTTGCGGGGGCTGGAAACACCATATATTTT. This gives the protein CASSPVAGAGNTIYF.

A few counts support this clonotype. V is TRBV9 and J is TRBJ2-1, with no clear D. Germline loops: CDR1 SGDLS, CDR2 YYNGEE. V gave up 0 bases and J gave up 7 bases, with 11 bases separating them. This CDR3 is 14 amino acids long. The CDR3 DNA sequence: TGTGCCAGCAGCGTAGTAAGCCAGAGGAATGAGCAGTTCTTC. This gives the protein CASSVVSQRNEQFF.

The CDR3 reads CATRRDLSETQYF. The DNA of the CDR3 is TGTGCCACCAGACGGGACCTATCGGAGACCCAGTACTTC. This rearrangement joins TRBV10-3 to TRBJ2-5, with D perhaps being TRBD1 or TRBD2 (5 bases each). This CDR3 region has 13 residues. V lost 10 bases and J 5 bases, leaving 17 bases between the germline ends. Germline-derived CDR1 and CDR2 are ENHRY and SYGVKD.